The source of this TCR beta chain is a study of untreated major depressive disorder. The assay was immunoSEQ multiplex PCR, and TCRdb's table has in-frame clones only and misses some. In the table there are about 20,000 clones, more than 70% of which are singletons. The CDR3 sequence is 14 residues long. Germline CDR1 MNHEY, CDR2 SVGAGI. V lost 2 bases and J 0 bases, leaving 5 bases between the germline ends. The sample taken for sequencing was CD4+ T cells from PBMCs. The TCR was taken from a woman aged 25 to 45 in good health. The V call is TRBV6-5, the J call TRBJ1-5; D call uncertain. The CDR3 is CASSYGDSNQPQHF. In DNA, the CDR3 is TGTGCCAGCAGTTACGGAGATAGCAATCAGCCCCAGCATTTT.